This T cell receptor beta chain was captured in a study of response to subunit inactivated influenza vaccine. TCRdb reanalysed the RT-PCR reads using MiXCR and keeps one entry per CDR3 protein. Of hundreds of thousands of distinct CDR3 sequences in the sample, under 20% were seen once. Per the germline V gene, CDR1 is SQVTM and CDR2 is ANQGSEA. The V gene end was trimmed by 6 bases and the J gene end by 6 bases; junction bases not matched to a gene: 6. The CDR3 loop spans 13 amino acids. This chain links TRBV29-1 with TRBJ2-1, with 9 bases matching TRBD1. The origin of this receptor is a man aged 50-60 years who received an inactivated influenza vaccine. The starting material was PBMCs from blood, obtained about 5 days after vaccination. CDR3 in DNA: TGCAGCGTGTTGGGACAGGGAAGCAATGAGCAGTTCTTC. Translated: CSVLGQGSNEQFF.